The 26 T cell receptor beta chains presented below share a single source sample, sequenced in a study of CD8+ T cells in alopecia areata. Extracted RNA was reverse transcribed, and the resulting cDNA served as sequencing template. Clones were read by immunoSEQ multiplex PCR, and TCRdb kept only the in-frame ones, dropping some. Here the sample spans some 180,000 clones, approximately 50% being singletons. Treatment defined: oral pan-JAK inhibitor, 5-10 mg twice daily. The material was CD8+ T cells sorted from blood, obtained around week 53, from a patient treated with tofacitinib. These receptors were taken from a human donor with alopecia areata.

This clone was seen a handful of times. J is TRBJ2-7 and V is TRBV7-9; no clear D gene. Germline lookup yields CDR1 SEHNR and CDR2 FQNEAQ (reference sequence). Trimming removed 3 bases at V and 6 bases at J, with 9 bases between. The CDR3 is 12 amino acids. The CDR3 is CASSFLLGEQYF. DNA of the CDR3: TGTGCCAGCAGCTTCCTACTCGGCGAGCAGTACTTC.

The chain links TRBV7-2 to TRBJ2-7; TRBD2 is a possible D gene (6 bases). Germline V gene sequence: CDR1 SGHTA, CDR2 FQGNSA. V lost 5 bases and J lost 6, with 14 bases in between. The length of the CDR3 is 13 residues. DNA for the CDR3: TGTGCCAGCAGCACGATGGAGGGCGGCGAGCAGTACTTC. Amino acid sequence: CASSTMEGGEQYF.

J is TRBJ2-7 and V is TRBV5-1, with 7 bases that match TRBD1. The V gene end was trimmed by 3 bases and the J gene end by 2 bases; junction bases not matched to a gene: 2. Germline CDR1 and CDR2: SGHRS and YFSETQ. This CDR3 contains 13 residues. In DNA form, the CDR3 reads TGCGCCAGCAGCTGGGGGACAGCCTACGAGCAGTACTTC. It specifies CASSWGTAYEQYF.

The sample holds one count of this clone. V usage is TRBV11-2 and J usage is TRBJ1-1; D is unclear. Trimming took off 0 bases at V and 7 bases at J, with 9 bases between the two ends. Germline V lookup: CDR1 SGHAT, CDR2 FQNNGV. This CDR3 contains 13 residues. CDR3 amino acids: CASSLDIGVEAFF. The CDR3 DNA reads as TGTGCCAGCAGCTTAGATATCGGGGTTGAAGCTTTCTTT.

The rearrangement uses TRBV10-2 and TRBJ2-2, with D possibly TRBD2 on 6 matching bases. Germline V gene sequence: CDR1 WSHSY, CDR2 SAAADI. The CDR3 covers 14 residues. Between the trimmed V and J ends, which lost 9 bases and 3 bases, there was a span of 14 bases. The CDR3 region is CASKELAHTGELFF. CDR3 nucleotide sequence: TGCGCCAGTAAAGAACTAGCTCACACCGGGGAGCTGTTTTTT.

The chain recombines TRBV6-5 with TRBJ1-5; 7 bases match TRBD1. The V gene end was trimmed by 4 bases and the J gene end by 10 bases; junction bases not matched to a gene: 10. The V gene's germline CDR1 is MNHEY and CDR2 SVGAGI. CDR3 length: 14 amino acids. The CDR3, as DNA: TGTGCCAGCAGTTCAACAGGGGCAAGTCAACCCCAGCATTTT. As protein: CASSSTGASQPQHF.

This clone was seen only a few times. The chain uses TRBV10-3 and TRBJ1-5; maybe TRBD1 (6 bases). From germline, CDR1 is ENHRY and CDR2 SYGVKD. The CDR3 spans 18 residues. The germline V and J ends were trimmed by 0 bases and 1 base, with 16 bases remaining between them. As DNA, the CDR3 is TGTGCCATCAGTGAGTCGTTGGGCAGGGGAGTGAGCAATCAGCCCCAGCATTTT. It specifies CAISESLGRGVSNQPQHF.

The chain recombines TRBV6-5 with TRBJ2-7; D possibly corresponds to TRBD2 (5 bases). This CDR3 is 13 amino acids long. Germline CDR1 reads MNHEY; CDR2 reads SVGAGI. V shed 5 bases and J shed 7 bases, with 15 bases lying between them. CDR3 sequence reads: CASSTYYRGEQYF. The CDR3 DNA is TGTGCCAGCAGTACCTATTACCGGGGAGAGCAGTACTTC.

The V gene is TRBV9, the J gene TRBJ1-6; D ambiguous. Germline CDR1 and CDR2: SGDLS and YYNGEE. The CDR3 covers 13 residues. V dropped 3 bases and J dropped 10 bases, with 11 bases sitting between them. CDR3 protein: CASSEAIGSPLHF. The DNA of the CDR3 is TGTGCCAGCAGCGAGGCCATTGGGTCACCCCTCCACTTT.

The chain recombines TRBV27 with TRBJ1-5; TRBD1 matches 11 bases. V was pared by 10 bases and J by 7 bases, with 6 bases of the junction left unmatched. The CDR3 length is 13 residues. Germline values: CDR1 MNHEY, CDR2 SMNVEV (reference sequence). CDR3 DNA: TGTGCCATCGGACAGGGGGCTGGCCAGCCCCAGCATTTT. The encoded protein is CAIGQGAGQPQHF.

The gene calls are TRBV6-5 and TRBJ1-1; D is perhaps TRBD1 (6 bases). CDR1 is MNHEY, CDR2 SVGAGI, per germline. The V end was cut by 6 bases, the J end by 0 bases, with 14 bases between. The CDR3 runs to 15 residues. The CDR3 sequence is CASSPRTEMNTEAFF. CDR3 coding DNA: TGTGCCAGCAGCCCTAGGACAGAGATGAACACTGAAGCTTTCTTT.

This clone was seen just once. This CDR3 is also generated by other DNA sequences in the sample. The V and J genes are TRBV5-1 and TRBJ1-1; maybe TRBD1 (6 bases). The CDR3 runs 14 residues. Trimming pared 4 bases from V and 5 bases from J, leaving 15 bases between. Germline CDR1 reads SGHRS; CDR2 reads YFSETQ. The CDR3 loop reads CASSLQGGGTEAFF. Written as DNA, the CDR3 is TGCGCCAGCAGCCTCCAGGGAGGGGGTACTGAAGCTTTCTTT.

The rearrangement links TRBV15 to TRBJ2-7; D call uncertain. Trimming left V 0 bases short and J 10 bases short, with 10 bases between. The CDR3 loop spans 12 amino acids. Germline assignment: CDR1 LNHNV and CDR2 YYDKDF (reference sequence). The CDR3 DNA reads as TGTGCCACCAGCAGAGATCTGACACCTCAGTACTTC. This codes for CATSRDLTPQYF.

The J gene is TRBJ2-7, the V gene TRBV4-3, with TRBD2 identical over 9 bases. The CDR3 loop spans 15 amino acids. The trim removed 1 base at V and 2 bases at J, leaving 3 bases unmatched. CDR1 and CDR2 from the germline V gene are LGHNA and YSLEER. CDR3 residues: CASSQVGGGAYEQYF. In DNA form, the CDR3 reads TGCGCCAGCAGCCAAGTGGGCGGGGGGGCCTACGAGCAGTACTTC.

This clone appeared a few times. The chain has TRBV5-4 and TRBJ2-2; D not certain. The CDR3 runs 14 residues. V gave up 0 bases and J gave up 3 bases, with 6 bases separating them. In germline, CDR1 is SGHNT, CDR2 YYREEE (reference sequence). The CDR3 nucleotides are TGTGCCAGCAGCTTGGAACAGTACACCGGGGAGCTGTTTTTT. Translated: CASSLEQYTGELFF.

The chain recombines TRBV5-1 with TRBJ2-7; the match to TRBD1 covers 8 bases. The CDR3 extends over 13 amino acids. Trimming cost V 9 bases and J 3 bases; bases outside gene matches: 8. The germline V gene has CDR1 SGHRS and CDR2 YFSETQ. The CDR3 sequence: CATSTGEGYEQYF. DNA for the CDR3: TGCGCCACTTCGACAGGGGAAGGCTACGAGCAGTACTTC.

This clone was seen only a few times. J is TRBJ1-4 and V is TRBV30, with 10 bases aligning to TRBD1. The length of the CDR3 is 15 residues. Germline assignment: CDR1 GTSNPN and CDR2 SVGIG (reference sequence). V lost 0 bases to trimming and J lost 7 bases; unmatched junction nucleotides: 5. CDR3 nucleotides: TGTGCCTGGAGTGTACCCGGGACAGGGGTTGAAAAACTGTTTTTT. It is translated as CAWSVPGTGVEKLFF.

The rearrangement links TRBV4-2 to TRBJ1-5; D not certain. V was trimmed by 1 base and J by 0 bases, leaving 7 bases between them. The CDR3 is 15 amino acids. Germline values: CDR1 LGHNA, CDR2 YNFKEQ. As DNA, the CDR3 is TGTGCCAGCAGCCAAGGGGAGGGTAGCAATCAGCCCCAGCATTTT. This translates into CASSQGEGSNQPQHF.

This rearrangement joins TRBV30 to TRBJ2-1; no firm D call. This CDR3 has 16 amino acids. V was clipped by 3 bases and J by 0 bases, with 15 bases between them. In germline, CDR1 is GTSNPN, CDR2 SVGIG (reference sequence). The CDR3, as DNA: TGTGCCTGGAGCTTAGACACACCTAGCTCCTACAATGAGCAGTTCTTC. Translated, it gives CAWSLDTPSSYNEQFF.

The V gene is TRBV6-1, the J gene TRBJ1-1; D is perhaps TRBD1 (5 bases). The CDR3 has 13 residues. Per the germline V gene, CDR1 is MNHNS and CDR2 is SASEGT. V shed 2 bases and J shed 6 bases, with 10 bases lying between them. For the CDR3, the DNA is TGTGCCAGCAGTGAATTCCAGGGTTCTGAAGCTTTCTTT. Its translation is CASSEFQGSEAFF.

In this sample, this clone turned up a few times. This chain links TRBV5-1 with TRBJ2-7; D is undetermined. CDR1 and CDR2 (germline): SGHRS, YFSETQ. The germline V and J ends were trimmed by 0 bases and 0 bases, with 13 bases remaining between them. CDR3 size: 16 residues. CDR3 region: CASSLEAVGSSYEQYF. The CDR3 bases are TGCGCCAGCAGCTTGGAGGCGGTTGGTAGCTCCTACGAGCAGTACTTC. The full variable domain, rest sourced from reference TRBV5-1 and TRBJ2-7, is KAGVTQTPRYLIKTRGQQVTLSCSPISGHRSVSWYQQTPGQGLQFLFEYFSETQRNKGNFPGRFSGRQFSNSRSEMNVSTLELGDSALYLCASSLEAVGSSYEQYFGPGTRLTVT.

This sequence joins TRBV27 and TRBJ2-5; 8 bases are shared with TRBD1. The CDR3 has 13 residues. CDR1 is MNHEY and CDR2 is SMNVEV in the germline V gene (reference sequence). J was trimmed by 5 bases and V by 6 bases; bases with no gene match: 5. CDR3 loop: CASRETGDETQYF. The CDR3 DNA reads TGTGCCAGCAGAGAGACAGGGGATGAGACCCAGTACTTC.

The chain has TRBV2 and TRBJ1-1, with TRBD1 matching 10 bases. The CDR3 runs to 14 residues. Germline assignment: CDR1 SNHLY and CDR2 FYNNEI. V shed 6 bases and J 7 bases; nucleotides not matched to a gene: 8. CDR3: CASSKPGQGIEAFF. The CDR3 nucleotides are TGTGCCAGCAGCAAACCGGGACAGGGGATTGAAGCTTTCTTT.

This clone was counted between two and nine times. This sequence joins TRBV6-5 and TRBJ1-1, with D unresolved. V dropped 7 bases and J dropped 5 bases, with 17 bases sitting between them. This CDR3 spans 14 amino acids. Germline V CDR1 and CDR2: MNHEY, SVGAGI. In DNA, the CDR3 is TGTGCCAGCACTCTCACGGGGATGGGGACTGAAGCTTTCTTT. It specifies CASTLTGMGTEAFF.

This chain uses TRBV4-1 with TRBJ2-5; D uncertain. CDR3 size: 16 residues. Germline assignment: CDR1 MGHRA and CDR2 YSYEKL. V was shortened by 4 bases and J by 1 base, with 16 bases between the two germline ends. The CDR3 sequence is CASSPQKGNTQETQYF. The CDR3 region has the DNA TGCGCCAGCAGCCCACAGAAGGGTAACACCCAAGAGACCCAGTACTTC.

This clone was seen ten or more times. The chain recombines TRBV30 with TRBJ1-2, with TRBD1 matching 9 bases. The CDR3 has 11 amino acids. Germline V gene sequence: CDR1 GTSNPN, CDR2 SVGIG (reference sequence). CDR3 residues: CAMIDRGFSTF. The CDR3 nucleotides are TGTGCAATGATCGACAGGGGGTTCAGCACCTTC.